The clone carrying this T cell receptor beta chain has more than one count but fewer than ten. The antigen is unknown. CDR1 is SEHNR, CDR2 FQNEAQ, per germline (reference sequence). The CDR3 extends over 14 amino acids. These data belong to a study of T cells after posttransplantation cyclophosphamide. Study-wide points: Later post-transplant blood repertoires were often dominated by donor CD8+ memory clones.

Busulfan-fludarabine conditioning, marrow transplant, and cyclophosphamide on days +3 and +4 were administered. Some clones are missing from TCRdb's copy, which holds only in-frame ones; the method was immunoSEQ multiplex PCR. Observed in the sample are about 25,000 clones, none of them singletons. The chain employs TRBV7-9 and TRBJ2-5, with D possibly matching TRBD1 (6 bases). The closer fit of TRBJ2-7 to the DNA end suggests the J call may be wrong. The receptor was isolated from a male patient younger than 30 who received an allogeneic stem cell transplant from a related donor, was CMV-positive, and had no GVHD. Part of the T cells may come from the graft donor. This sample comprised PBMCs, obtained after allogeneic stem cell transplant with posttransplant cyclophosphamide. This CDR3 reads CASSYRGGVYEQYF. DNA for the CDR3: TGTGCCAGCAGCTACCGAGGGGGTGTTTACGAGCAGTACTTC.